The 29 T cell receptor beta chains listed next were all sequenced from one sample in a study of Tregs in tolerant kidney transplant recipients. Sequenced by immunoSEQ multiplex PCR; TCRdb stores in-frame clones only, minus some. The listing contains 50,000 to 65,000 clones. Sequenced material: CD4+ T cells from blood, taken before the transplant. The receptors originated from a human donor who received a combined kidney and bone marrow transplant.

A note on this clone: Read coverage stops 3 residues before the CDR3 terminus; the germline J gene supplies the remainder. The chain joins TRBV7-2 to TRBJ1-5; weak D call: TRBD1 (6 bases). Trimming cost V 4 bases and J 2 bases, with 6 bases left between them. The CDR3 spans 13 residues. Germline V gene data show CDR1 as SGHTA and CDR2 as FQGNSA. The part of the CDR3 DNA that was read is TGTGCCAGCAGCTACAGGGGCAATCAGCCC. Translation: CASSYRGNQP. The complete CDR3 reads CASSYRGNQPQHF.

On this clone: The CDR3 end is not reached by the read, which stops 3 residues before it; the germline J gene fills it in. The genes are TRBV7-6 and TRBJ1-3, with D hard to call. V was clipped by 4 bases and J by 3 bases, with 16 bases between them. The CDR3 is 16 residues long. Germline CDR1 SGHVS, CDR2 FNYEAQ. CDR3 residues: CASSSVRGKNGNTIYF. The CDR3 bases that were read are TGTGCCAGCAGCTCGGTCCGGGGTAAAAATGGAAACACC.

To note about this clone: The read ends 3 residues before the CDR3 terminus; that terminus is restored from the germline J gene. The chain couples TRBV7-2 to TRBJ2-3, with D uncertain. Germline V CDR1 and CDR2: SGHTA, FQGNSA. Trimming removed 8 bases at V and 5 bases at J, with 8 bases between. This CDR3 is 11 amino acids long. The CDR3 spells CASRVKDTQYF. The DNA read from the CDR3 is TGTGCCAGCCGCGTCAAAGATACG.

Notes on this clone: The read ends 3 residues early relative to the CDR3; the germline J gene fills the gap. The genes are TRBV20-1 and TRBJ2-3; D not resolved. V lost 6 bases, J lost 6 bases, and 13 bases lay in between. Germline values: CDR1 DFQATT, CDR2 SNEGSKA (reference sequence). The CDR3 covers 12 residues. CDR3 loop: CSAPRPADTQYF. Partial CDR3 DNA: TGCAGTGCGCCCCGCCCCGCGGATACG.

Comments on this clone: The read ends 3 residues shy of where the CDR3 ends; the end is completed using the germline J gene. The chain combines TRBV7-9 with TRBJ2-4; 7 nucleotides agree with TRBD2. CDR3 size: 15 residues. The V segment lost 0 bases and the J segment 7 bases; nucleotides outside the gene matches: 6. Germline-derived CDR1 and CDR2 are SEHNR and FQNEAQ (reference sequence). CDR3 sequence: CASSLAAAGRNIQYF. The sequenced CDR3 bases are TGTGCCAGCAGCTTAGCGGCAGCGGGGAGGAACATT.

Notes on this clone: The read finishes 3 residues shy of the CDR3 end, and the germline J gene is used to complete it. V gene TRBV6-2 or TRBV6-3 combines with J gene TRBJ1-1; D is undetermined. V was pared by 2 bases and J by 5 bases, with 15 bases between. From germline, CDR1 is MNHEY and CDR2 SVGEGT. The CDR3 contains 15 residues. CDR3 bases read: TGTGCCAGCAGTTACCACCCCGTCCCGGGGACTGAA. Amino acid sequence: CASSYHPVPGTE. The whole CDR3 protein reads CASSYHPVPGTEAFF.

In regard to this clone: The read ends 3 residues shy of where the CDR3 ends; the end is completed using the germline J gene. This rearrangement joins TRBV18 to TRBJ1-4; the D gene is possibly TRBD1 (5 bases). Trimming took 1 base from V and 4 from J, leaving 16 bases between them. Germline CDR1 and CDR2: KGHSH and LQKENI. The CDR3 is 17 residues long. The CDR3: CASSPRVPGLNNEKLFF. CDR3 DNA, as far as it was read: TGTGCCAGCTCACCACGCGTGCCGGGACTGAATAATGAAAAA. Using reference TRBV18 and TRBJ1-4 for the parts outside the CDR3, the full variable domain is NAGVMQNPRHLVRRRGQEARLRCSPMKGHSHVYWYRQLPEEGLKFMVYLQKENIIDESGMPKERFSAEFPKEGPSILRIQQVVRGDSAAYFCASSPRVPGLNNEKLFFGSGTQLSVL.

Details on this clone: Read data end 3 residues before the CDR3 end; the end is taken from the germline J gene. The chain links TRBV5-1 to TRBJ1-2, with 8 bases that match TRBD1. Germline V gene lookup returns CDR1 SGHRS and CDR2 YFSETQ. The V and J ends lost 3 bases and 2 bases, in that order; junction bases with no gene match: 6. There are 15 residues in the CDR3. This CDR3 is CASSSGQGRNYGYTF. The covered CDR3 bases are TGCGCCAGCAGCTCTGGACAGGGCCGCAACTATGGC.

Concerning this clone itself: The CDR3 goes on 3 residues after the read ends, and that part is filled in from the germline J gene. V gene TRBV7-2 combines with J gene TRBJ2-5; a possible D gene is TRBD2 (5 bases). The CDR3 runs to 15 residues. The germline V and J ends were trimmed by 2 bases and 3 bases, with 13 bases remaining between them. The germline V gene has CDR1 SGHTA and CDR2 FQGNSA. The sequenced part of the CDR3 DNA is TGTGCCAGCAGCTTAAGTGGCCCAGCGGAAGAGACC. It codes for CASSLSGPAEET. The entire CDR3 reads CASSLSGPAEETQYF.

Concerning this clone: The read comes to an end 3 residues before the CDR3 does, leaving the germline J gene to fill in the end. The chain links TRBV5-1 to TRBJ2-7; a possible D gene is TRBD1 (6 bases). The CDR3 has 14 amino acids. Trimming removed 4 bases from V and 2 bases from J, with 13 bases in between. CDR1 SGHRS and CDR2 YFSETQ come from the germline V gene. The covered CDR3 bases are TGCGCCAGCAGCAGGGACGGACAGACCTACGAG. It encodes CASSRDGQTYE. The full-length CDR3 reads as CASSRDGQTYEQYF.

Turning to this clone: The read ends 3 residues shy of where the CDR3 ends; the end is completed using the germline J gene. J is TRBJ2-1 and V is TRBV7-7, with D maybe TRBD1 (7 bases). The CDR3 is made up of 16 amino acids. CDR1 and CDR2 (germline): SSHAT, FNYEAQ (reference sequence). The V and J ends lost 4 bases and 6 bases respectively, with 19 bases between them. CDR3 residues: CASSSFGAGGSNEQFF. The DNA read from the CDR3 is TGTGCCAGCAGCTCGTTTGGGGCAGGGGGGTCCAATGAG.

With respect to this clone: The CDR3 end is not reached by the read, which stops 3 residues before it; the germline J gene fills it in. This chain connects TRBV19 to TRBJ1-1; weak D call: TRBD1 (5 bases). Germline CDR1 is LNHDA and CDR2 is SQIVND (reference sequence). This CDR3 has 14 residues. V gave up 3 bases and J gave up 6 bases, with 14 bases separating them. The covered CDR3 bases are TGTGCCAGTAGTATTGGCAGGGAATTCGCTGAA. This translates into CASSIGREFAE. The CDR3 as a whole reads CASSIGREFAEAFF.

Regarding this clone: The CDR3 end lies 3 residues beyond the end of the read and is filled in from the germline J gene. This chain uses TRBV3-1 (or the pseudogene TRBV3-2) with TRBJ1-1; D may be TRBD1 (5 bases). V was trimmed by 6 bases and J by 4 bases, leaving 15 bases between them. From germline, CDR1 is LGHDT and CDR2 YNNKEL (reference sequence). This CDR3 is 14 amino acids long. Here the CDR3 reads CASSLEAGSTEAFF. The part of the CDR3 DNA that was read is TGTGCCAGCAGTCTGGAGGCAGGGAGCACTGAA.

CDR3 loop: CAKKAYNEQFF. The covered CDR3 bases are TGTGCCAAAAAGGCCTACAATGAG. The rearrangement uses TRBV7-2 and TRBJ2-1, with D unclear. The observed sequence ends 3 residues before the CDR3 terminus, with the missing tail filled in from the germline J gene. This CDR3 comprises 11 residues. Per the germline V gene, CDR1 is SGHTA and CDR2 is FQGNSA. Trimming left V 10 bases short and J 2 bases short, with 6 bases between.

With regard to this clone: From the germline J gene comes the end of the CDR3, since the read stops 3 residues before it. V is TRBV19 and J is TRBJ1-6; tentative D call: TRBD1 (6 bases). Germline CDR1 LNHDA, CDR2 SQIVND (reference sequence). The CDR3 consists of 16 residues. The ends were cut back, 5 bases at V and 7 bases at J, with 18 bases in the middle. This chain's CDR3 is CASSVRGTLFNSPLHF. The DNA read from the CDR3 is TGTGCCAGTAGTGTCAGGGGTACCCTCTTCAATTCACCC. Full variable domain (remainder filled in from reference TRBV19 and TRBJ1-6): DGGITQSPKYLFRKEGQNVTLSCEQNLNHDAMYWYRQDPGQGLRLIYYSQIVNDFQKGDIAEGYSVSREKKESFPLTVTSAQKNPTAFYLCASSVRGTLFNSPLHFGNGTRLTVT.

As to this clone: The sequence runs out 3 residues before the end of the CDR3; the remainder is reconstructed from the germline J gene. The chain recombines TRBV2 with TRBJ2-3; D may be TRBD1 (5 bases). CDR1 is SNHLY and CDR2 is FYNNEI in the germline V gene. The CDR3 loop spans 15 amino acids. With 7 bases removed from V and 0 bases from J, the gap between germline ends came to 14 bases. The CDR3 DNA, read in part, is TGTGCCAGCACCAAAGACAGAGCCAGCACAGATACG. Its protein is CASTKDRASTDT. The full CDR3 protein is CASTKDRASTDTQYF.

Note on this clone: The read ends 3 residues shy of where the CDR3 ends; the end is completed using the germline J gene. The chain uses TRBV7-2 and TRBJ1-1; possibly TRBD1 for D (6 bases). Germline CDR1 reads SGHTA; CDR2 reads FQGNSA. Between the trimmed V and J ends, which lost 6 bases and 5 bases, there was a span of 16 bases. This CDR3 has 14 amino acids. The CDR3 loop reads CASRFSSGTTEAFF. The sequenced part of the CDR3 DNA is TGTGCCAGCAGGTTTAGCTCCGGGACAACTGAA.

About this clone: The read ends 3 residues before the CDR3 terminus; that terminus is restored from the germline J gene. V gene TRBV19 combines with J gene TRBJ1-5; possible D gene TRBD1, 6 bases. Germline loops: CDR1 LNHDA, CDR2 SQIVND (reference sequence). Trimming removed 8 bases from V and 4 bases from J, with 18 bases in between. This CDR3 spans 15 amino acids. The CDR3 region is CASGRGQNLNQPQHF. CDR3 bases read: TGTGCCAGTGGCCGAGGACAGAACCTAAATCAGCCC. The whole variable domain, remainder taken from reference TRBV19 and TRBJ1-5, is DGGITQSPKYLFRKEGQNVTLSCEQNLNHDAMYWYRQDPGQGLRLIYYSQIVNDFQKGDIAEGYSVSREKKESFPLTVTSAQKNPTAFYLCASGRGQNLNQPQHFGDGTRLSIL.

CDR3 in amino acids: CASSSTEPREKLFF. CDR3 bases read: TGTGCCAGCAGCTCTACAGAACCCCGGGAAAAA. The chain joins TRBV5-4 to TRBJ1-4; no firm D call. Read sequence stops 3 residues before the CDR3 end, and the germline J gene provides the missing end. V was pared by 3 bases and J by 8 bases, with 14 bases between. Germline V gives CDR1 SGHNT, CDR2 YYREEE (reference sequence). CDR3 length: 14 amino acids.

The sequenced CDR3 bases are TGTGCCAGCAGCTTTTGGGACAGGGTGAACACTGAA. Translated, it gives CASSFWDRVNTE. The full CDR3 is CASSFWDRVNTEAFF. This rearrangement joins TRBV5-6 to TRBJ1-1; 9 nucleotides agree with TRBD1. The read halts 3 residues ahead of the CDR3 end, with the missing end drawn from the germline J gene. In germline, CDR1 is SGHDT, CDR2 YYEEEE. The CDR3 is 15 residues long. With V trimmed by 2 bases and J by 0 bases, 2 bases remained unmatched. Full variable domain (outside the CDR3, taken from reference TRBV5-6 and TRBJ1-1): DAGVTQSPTHLIKTRGQQVTLRCSPKSGHDTVSWYQQALGQGPQFIFQYYEEEERQRGNFPDRFSGHQFPNYSSELNVNALLLGDSALYLCASSFWDRVNTEAFFGQGTRLTVV.

A word on this clone: Coverage ceases 3 residues before the CDR3 finishes, and the germline J gene fills in the end. The gene calls are TRBV19 and TRBJ2-3; 7 bases are shared with TRBD1. Germline V gene sequence: CDR1 LNHDA, CDR2 SQIVND (reference sequence). The CDR3 is 17 residues long. V lost 7 bases, J lost 0 bases, and 13 bases stayed unmatched. The sequenced CDR3 bases are TGTGCCAGTAACAGAAAAGGGACAGCGGCTAGCACAGATACG. Its translation is CASNRKGTAASTDT. The whole CDR3 is CASNRKGTAASTDTQYF.

To note about this clone: The read halts 3 residues ahead of the CDR3 end, with the missing end drawn from the germline J gene. The V gene is TRBV5-1, the J gene TRBJ1-2; D is undetermined. CDR1 is SGHRS, CDR2 YFSETQ, per germline. The CDR3 spans 13 residues. The DNA read from the CDR3 is TGCGCCAGCAGCTTCACACTACCTATGGGC. This encodes CASSFTLPMG. The whole CDR3 is CASSFTLPMGYTF.

Comment on this clone: The read terminates 3 residues ahead of where the CDR3 ends, so the germline J gene completes it. The J gene is TRBJ1-6, the V gene TRBV5-5; TRBD1 might be the D (6 bases). V lost 6 bases, J lost 7 bases, and 11 bases lay in between. There are 13 residues in the CDR3. Looked up from germline, CDR1 is SGHKS and CDR2 is YYEKEE (reference sequence). CDR3 bases read: TGTGCCAGCACCTGGACAGACAATTCACCC. Its translation: CASTWTDNSP. The entire CDR3 sequence reads CASTWTDNSPLHF.

In the case of this clone: Sequencing ends 3 residues short of the CDR3 end; the germline J gene provides the rest. The chain uses TRBV5-1 and TRBJ2-4, with 11 nucleotides matching TRBD2. The trim removed 3 bases at V and 0 bases at J, leaving 2 bases unmatched. This CDR3 is built from 16 residues. In germline, CDR1 is SGHRS, CDR2 YFSETQ. CDR3 DNA, as far as it was read: TGCGCCAGCAGCTCTAGCGGGGGGCAAGCCAAAAACATT. Its protein is CASSSSGGQAKNI. The CDR3 reads in full as CASSSSGGQAKNIQYF.

The CDR3 reads CASSIDRISGANVLTF. CDR3 bases read: TGTGCCAGTAGTATAGATAGAATCTCTGGGGCCAACGTC. This chain joins TRBV19 and TRBJ2-6; no reliable D call. The CDR3 is cut off 3 residues early in the read; its end comes from the germline J gene. The CDR3 extends over 16 amino acids. The germline V gene has CDR1 LNHDA and CDR2 SQIVND (reference sequence). V lost 0 bases to trimming and J lost 0 bases, with 6 bases between them.

Remarks on this clone: The sequence runs out 3 residues before the end of the CDR3; the remainder is reconstructed from the germline J gene. The chain is built from TRBV19 and TRBJ2-1, with 11 positions matching TRBD2. Germline CDR1 is LNHDA and CDR2 is SQIVND (reference sequence). V trimming: 3 bases; J trimming: 0 bases; junction bases outside the gene matches: 4. This CDR3 is 17 amino acids long. Partial CDR3 DNA: TGTGCCAGTAGTATCCGCCTAGCGGGAGGCTCCTACAATGAG. This codes for CASSIRLAGGSYNE. The whole CDR3 sequence reads CASSIRLAGGSYNEQFF.

With regard to this clone: Read sequence stops 3 residues before the CDR3 end, and the germline J gene provides the missing end. The chain uses TRBV30 and TRBJ1-6; TRBD1 is a possible D gene (5 bases). V was shortened by 3 bases and J by 5 bases, with 8 bases between the two germline ends. The CDR3 sequence is 13 residues long. Germline V CDR1 and CDR2: GTSNPN, SVGIG (reference sequence). The CDR3 sequence is CAWSRGDNSPLHF. The CDR3 bases that were read are TGTGCCTGGAGCCGGGGGGATAATTCACCC.

As for this clone: The CDR3 end falls 3 residues outside the read, so it is completed with the germline J gene. The gene calls are TRBV7-2 and TRBJ1-4; 7 nucleotides agree with TRBD1. Germline CDR1 and CDR2: SGHTA and FQGNSA. V shed 6 bases, J shed 8 bases, and the junction held 9 bases outside the gene matches. The CDR3 extends over 14 amino acids. CDR3 DNA (partial): TGTGCCAGCAGGGACGACAGGGAGGCGGAAAAA. Translated: CASRDDREAEK. The full CDR3 sequence reads CASRDDREAEKLFF.

The sequenced part of the CDR3 DNA is TGTGCCAGCAGCCCACCAGGGAGGATGGAAGAGACC. This encodes CASSPPGRMEET. The full CDR3 reads CASSPPGRMEETQYF. The V and J genes are TRBV7-2 and TRBJ2-5; D is possibly TRBD2 (6 bases). From the germline J gene comes the end of the CDR3, since the read stops 3 residues before it. V dropped 5 bases and J dropped 3 bases, with 16 bases sitting between them. This CDR3 has 15 residues. Germline CDR1 SGHTA, CDR2 FQGNSA.